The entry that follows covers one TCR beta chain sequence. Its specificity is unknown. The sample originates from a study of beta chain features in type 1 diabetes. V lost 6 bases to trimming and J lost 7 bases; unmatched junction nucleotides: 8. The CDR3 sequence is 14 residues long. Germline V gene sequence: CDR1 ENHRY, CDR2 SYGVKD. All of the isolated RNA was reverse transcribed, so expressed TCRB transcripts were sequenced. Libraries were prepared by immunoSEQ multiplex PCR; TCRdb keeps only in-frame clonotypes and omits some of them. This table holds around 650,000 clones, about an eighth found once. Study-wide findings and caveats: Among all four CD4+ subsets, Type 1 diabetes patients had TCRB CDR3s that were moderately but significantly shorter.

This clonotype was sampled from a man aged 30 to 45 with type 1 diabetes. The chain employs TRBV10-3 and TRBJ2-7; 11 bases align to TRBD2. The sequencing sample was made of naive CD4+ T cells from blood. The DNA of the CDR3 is TGTGCCATCAGGATGACTAGCGGGACAGGGGAGCAGTACTTC. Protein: CAIRMTSGTGEQYF.